Listed below are T cell receptor beta chains from one sample, sequenced in a study of breast tumors, draining lymph nodes, adjacent tissues. TCRdb re-analysed the multiplex PCR reads in MiXCR, keeping a single row per CDR3 protein. Found here are 60,000 to 75,000 distinct CDR3 sequences, less than 60% of them singletons; the top ten hold roughly a fifth. The sequencing sample was made of breast tumor tissue. These receptor sequences come from a female donor with breast cancer. Some clones in this sample may be carry-over from other donors' samples. Each CDR3 is given with its conserved first and last residue. Fields, in order: J gene, V gene, D gene, clone size, CDR3 protein, CDR3 DNA. A D gene is named only where the DNA matches it firmly. Some rows mark clone size as missing; the rest say once, few, many or name a class of expanded clone.

TRBJ1-6 TRBV7-2 . medium-sized CASSPGTIRSPLHF TGTGCCAGCAGCCCTGGGACAATAAGGTCACCCCTCCACTTT
TRBJ2-1 TRBV20-1 . . CSASTEQGLGNEQLF TGCAGTGCTAGCACGGAGCAGGGGTTGGGGAATGAGCAGCTCTTC
TRBJ1-5 TRBV19 TRBD1 many CASSIDTGDQPQHF TGTGCCAGTAGTATAGATACAGGGGATCAGCCCCAGCATTTT
TRBJ2-1 TRBV5-1 TRBD2 . CASSESGGSSYNEQFF TGCGCCAGCAGCGAAAGCGGGGGGAGCTCCTACAATGAGCAGTTCTTC
TRBJ2-7 TRBV7-2 . . CASSSSAGARYEQYF TGTGCCAGCAGCTCCTCGGCGGGGGCAAGGTACGAGCAGTACTTC
TRBJ1-2 TRBV6-1 . many CASSHPGRPNYGYTF TGTGCCAGCAGTCATCCGGGACGTCCTAACTATGGCTACACCTTC
TRBJ2-3 TRBV5-1 . . CASSWAGGLAGAADTQYF TGCGCCAGCAGCTGGGCGGGCGGGCTAGCCGGAGCGGCTGATACGCAGTATTTT
TRBJ1-2 TRBV29-1 TRBD1 . CSVTGTGYGYTF TGCAGCGTTACCGGGACAGGCTATGGCTACACCTTC
TRBJ2-5 TRBV11-1 . . CASSSAYTPGVGKETQYF TGTGCCAGCAGCTCAGCCTATACGCCGGGCGTGGGGAAAGAGACCCAGTACTTC
TRBJ2-5 TRBV20-1 TRBD2 . CSAARGTREGETQYF TGCAGTGCGGCCCGGGGGACCCGGGAGGGAGAGACCCAGTACTTC
TRBJ1-6 TRBV10-3 TRBD1 . CAIRGQGDSPLHF TGTGCCATCCGGGGACAGGGGGATTCACCCCTCCACTTT
TRBJ2-6 TRBV5-1 TRBD1 . CASSYPRDRLFSGANVLTF TGCGCCAGCAGCTATCCCCGGGACAGACTATTCTCTGGGGCCAACGTCCTGACTTTC
TRBJ2-5 TRBV7-9 TRBD2 . CASSSLAGGEETQYF TGTGCCAGCAGCTCTCTAGCGGGAGGAGAAGAGACCCAGTACTTC
TRBJ2-1 TRBV15 . . CATEGLLQGNYNEQFF TGTGCCACCGAGGGTTTGTTACAGGGAAACTACAATGAGCAGTTCTTC
TRBJ1-2 TRBV20-1 . . CSANKGDGGYTF TGCAGTGCAAACAAGGGAGATGGCGGCTACACCTTC
TRBJ1-2 TRBV19 . many CASSSTPSIGRNYGYTF TGTGCCAGTAGTTCTACGCCCTCCATAGGGAGGAACTATGGCTACACCTTC
TRBJ1-6 TRBV7-3 . . CASSFSRDSPLHF TGTGCCAGCAGCTTTAGCCGGGATTCACCCCTCCACTTT
TRBJ2-5 TRBV6-5 . . CASSYGTETQYF TGTGCCAGCAGTTACGGGACGGAGACCCAGTACTTC
TRBJ1-6 TRBV7-8 TRBD1 . CASTPDRANSPLHF TGTGCCAGCACACCCGACAGGGCGAATTCACCCCTCCACTTT
TRBJ2-3 TRBV2 . . CASRQGSGSSDTQYF TGTGCCAGCAGACAGGGGAGCGGGAGTTCAGATACGCAGTATTTT
TRBJ2-2 TRBV2 . . CASSRTDTGELFF TGTGCCAGCAGTCGAACGGACACCGGGGAGCTGTTTTTT
TRBJ2-3 TRBV7-9 TRBD2 . CASSFTSSGRAGGGEQYF TGTGCCAGCAGCTTCACCTCTAGCGGGAGGGCCGGGGGGGGTGAGCAGTATTTT
TRBJ1-5 TRBV15 . . CATSSPPWRGRNQPQHF TGTGCCACCAGCAGTCCCCCATGGAGAGGGCGCAATCAGCCCCAGCATTTT
TRBJ2-2 TRBV5-6 . many CASTFFLLTGELFF TGTGCCAGCACCTTCTTTTTACTCACCGGGGAGCTGTTTTTT